These 3 T cell receptor beta chains came from one sample sequenced in a study of identical twins. TCRdb redid the calling of the 5' RACE reads with MiXCR, one entry per CDR3 protein. The sample consists of about 690,000 distinct CDR3 sequences, 21% of them appearing once. These data are also associated with another study on T cells expressing NK-cell markers.

Sequencing input: PBMCs. All receptors come from a woman aged 18-29 years in good health.

The chain carries TRBV9 and TRBJ1-5; 8 positions match TRBD1. The CDR3 spans 15 residues. Trimming took 3 bases from V and 3 from J; bases not matched to a gene: 5. Germline V gene sequence: CDR1 SGDLS, CDR2 YYNGEE. The CDR3 coding sequence is TGTGCCAGCAGCGAGGGACAGGCCATCAATCAGCCCCAGCATTTT. It is translated as CASSEGQAINQPQHF.

The chain carries TRBV20-1 and TRBJ1-2, with no clear D. This CDR3 is 11 amino acids long. Trimming shortened V by 4 bases and J by 7 bases, and 10 bases separated the two germline ends. Per germline, CDR1 DFQATT and CDR2 SNEGSKA (reference sequence). CDR3 in amino acids: CSATHYPGYTF. The DNA for the CDR3 is TGCAGTGCTACCCACTATCCTGGCTACACCTTC.

The chain carries TRBV20-1 and TRBJ2-1, with 10 positions matching TRBD2. This CDR3 has 13 amino acids. V shed 3 bases, J shed 7 bases, and the junction held 3 bases outside the gene matches. Germline V gene sequence: CDR1 DFQATT, CDR2 SNEGSKA (reference sequence). The CDR3 spells CSASSGGSNEQFF. Written as DNA, the CDR3 is TGCAGTGCTAGTAGCGGGGGGTCTAATGAGCAGTTCTTC.